What follows describes a single TCR beta chain. Its matching antigen is unknown. The CDR3 covers 14 residues. Germline CDR1 reads DFQATT; CDR2 reads SNEGSKA (reference sequence). The junction had 8 bases not matched to a gene; V was cut back by 6 bases and J by 2 bases. Reverse transcription of roughly 0.5 to 1 ug RNA used random hexamers. An immunoSEQ multiplex PCR generated amplified TCR beta CDR3 products spanning 54 Vbeta and 13 Jbeta. TCRdb redid the calling of the immunoSEQ multiplex PCR reads with MiXCR, one entry per CDR3 protein. The repertoire holds roughly 110,000 distinct CDR3 sequences, just under 95% seen once, with about 0.12% in the top ten. The data originate from a study of CD8 T cells in Susac syndrome. General study results and limits: A relatively small number of individuals underwent TCR sequencing and HLA analysis.

Sequencing of TCR beta was undertaken in CD8+ and CD4+ T cells derived from blood. TEMRA cells were enriched by FACS, while CD8+ and CD4+ T cells were obtained through a negative isolation that was performed magnetically. The TCR originated in a human donor in good health. The chain has TRBV20-1 and TRBJ2-3; TRBD2 agrees at 7 bases. Sequenced: CD8+ T cells from PBMCs. The CDR3 DNA is TGCAGTGCGTTCTCGGGGGGAACCACAGATACGCAGTATTTT. Protein product: CSAFSGGTTDTQYF.